This TCR beta chain was captured in a study of response to subunit inactivated influenza vaccine. Points from the study as a whole: A suggestion made by the authors is that each seasonal influenza vaccination recruits few new T cells.

MiXCR, applied by TCRdb to the RT-PCR reads, yields one record per CDR3 protein. The sample lists about 780,000 distinct CDR3 sequences; roughly 20% were seen once. As to this clonotype: The antigen is undetermined.

The sequencing used PBMCs from blood, collected 5 days after vaccination. The source is a man aged 50-60 years who received an inactivated influenza vaccine.

CDR3 amino acids: CASSYSEANYGYTF. The CDR3 DNA follows: TGTGCCAGCAGCTACAGTGAAGCTAACTATGGCTACACCTTC. V and J are TRBV7-8 and TRBJ1-2, with D unresolved. Trimming left V 4 bases short and J 0 bases short, with 9 bases between. CDR1 is SGHVS and CDR2 is FQNEAQ in the germline V gene. The CDR3 covers 14 residues.